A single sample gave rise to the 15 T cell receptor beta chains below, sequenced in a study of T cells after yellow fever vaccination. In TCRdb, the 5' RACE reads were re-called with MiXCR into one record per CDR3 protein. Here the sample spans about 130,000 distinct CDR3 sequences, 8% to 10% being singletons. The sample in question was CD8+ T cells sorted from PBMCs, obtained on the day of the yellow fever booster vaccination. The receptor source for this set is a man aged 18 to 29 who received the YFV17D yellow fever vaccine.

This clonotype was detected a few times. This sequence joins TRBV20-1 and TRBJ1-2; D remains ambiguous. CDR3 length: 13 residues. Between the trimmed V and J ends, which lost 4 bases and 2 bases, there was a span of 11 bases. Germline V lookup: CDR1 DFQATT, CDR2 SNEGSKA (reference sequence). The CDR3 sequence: CSATDSRNYGYTF. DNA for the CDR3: TGCAGTGCTACGGACTCCCGCAACTATGGCTACACCTTC.

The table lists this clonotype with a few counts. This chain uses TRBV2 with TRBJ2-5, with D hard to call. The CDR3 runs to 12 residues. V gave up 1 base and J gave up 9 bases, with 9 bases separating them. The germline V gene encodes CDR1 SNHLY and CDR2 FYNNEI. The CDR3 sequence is CASSEGLGAQYF. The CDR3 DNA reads TGTGCCAGCAGTGAAGGGCTAGGAGCCCAGTACTTC.

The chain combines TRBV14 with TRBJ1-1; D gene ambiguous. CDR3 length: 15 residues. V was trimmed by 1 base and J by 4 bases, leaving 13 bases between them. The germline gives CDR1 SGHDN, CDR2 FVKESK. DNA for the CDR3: TGTGCCAGCAGCCAAGCGATAGGTTCCGGCACTGAAGCTTTCTTT. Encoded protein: CASSQAIGSGTEAFF.

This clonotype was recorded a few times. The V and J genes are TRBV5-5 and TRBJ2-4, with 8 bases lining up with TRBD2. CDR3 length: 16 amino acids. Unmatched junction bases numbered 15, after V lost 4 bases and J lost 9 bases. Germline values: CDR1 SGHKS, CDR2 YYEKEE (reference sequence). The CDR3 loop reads CASSAQGLVVRPIQYF. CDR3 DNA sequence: TGTGCCAGCAGCGCTCAGGGACTAGTCGTTCGTCCCATTCAGTACTTC.

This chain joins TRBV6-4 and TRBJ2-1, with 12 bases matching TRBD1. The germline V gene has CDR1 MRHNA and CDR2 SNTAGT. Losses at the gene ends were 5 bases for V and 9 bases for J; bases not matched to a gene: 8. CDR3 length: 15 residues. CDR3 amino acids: CASSPRDRGLAEQFF. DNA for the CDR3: TGTGCCAGCAGTCCCCGGGACAGGGGGCTCGCTGAGCAGTTCTTC.

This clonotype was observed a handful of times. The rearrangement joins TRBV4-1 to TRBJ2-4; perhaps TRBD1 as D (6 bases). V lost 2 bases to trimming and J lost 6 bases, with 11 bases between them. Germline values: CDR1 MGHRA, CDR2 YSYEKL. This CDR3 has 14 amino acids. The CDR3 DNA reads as TGCGCCAGCAGCCAACCACAGGGTGGAAACATTCAGTACTTC. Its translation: CASSQPQGGNIQYF.

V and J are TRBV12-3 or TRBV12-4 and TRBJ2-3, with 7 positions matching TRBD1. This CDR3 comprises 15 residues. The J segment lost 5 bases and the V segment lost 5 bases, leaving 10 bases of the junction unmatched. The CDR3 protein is CASSPTGTVRDTQYF. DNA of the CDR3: TGTGCCAGCAGTCCGACAGGGACAGTTCGAGATACGCAGTATTTT.

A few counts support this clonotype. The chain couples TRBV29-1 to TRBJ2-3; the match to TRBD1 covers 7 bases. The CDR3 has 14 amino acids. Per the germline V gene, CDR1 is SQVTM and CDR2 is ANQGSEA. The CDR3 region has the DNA TGCTCGGGGTTCGGGGACAGCTTATCAGATACGCAGTATTTT. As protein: CSGFGDSLSDTQYF.

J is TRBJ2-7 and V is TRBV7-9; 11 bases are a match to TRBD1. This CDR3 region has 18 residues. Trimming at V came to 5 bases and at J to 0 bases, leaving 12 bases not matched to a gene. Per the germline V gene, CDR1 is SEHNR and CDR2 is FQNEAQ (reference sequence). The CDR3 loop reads CASSPGTGGPVTSYEQYF. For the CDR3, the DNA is TGTGCCAGCAGCCCCGGGACAGGGGGACCTGTCACCTCCTACGAGCAGTACTTC.

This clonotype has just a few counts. The CDR3 region is CASSTRGAPYNEQFF. CDR3 DNA: TGTGCCAGCAGCACCCGGGGGGCCCCCTACAATGAGCAGTTCTTC. The rearrangement uses TRBV6-4 and TRBJ2-1; D perhaps matches TRBD2 (7 bases). V was trimmed by 6 bases and J by 2 bases, leaving 14 bases between them. The CDR3 loop spans 15 amino acids. Per the germline V gene, CDR1 is MRHNA and CDR2 is SNTAGT.

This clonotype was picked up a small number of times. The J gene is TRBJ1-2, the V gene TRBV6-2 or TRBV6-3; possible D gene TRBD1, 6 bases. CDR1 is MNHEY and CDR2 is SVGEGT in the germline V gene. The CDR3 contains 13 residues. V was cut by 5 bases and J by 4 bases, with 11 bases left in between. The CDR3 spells CASSPGTSYGYTF. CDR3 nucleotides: TGTGCCAGCAGTCCCGGGACATCCTATGGCTACACCTTC.

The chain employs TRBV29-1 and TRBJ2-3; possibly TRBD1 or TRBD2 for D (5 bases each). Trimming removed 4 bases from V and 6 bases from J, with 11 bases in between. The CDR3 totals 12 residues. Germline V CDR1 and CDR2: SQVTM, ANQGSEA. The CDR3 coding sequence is TGCAGCGTTGGGCAGGGCGGGGATACGCAGTATTTT. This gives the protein CSVGQGGDTQYF.

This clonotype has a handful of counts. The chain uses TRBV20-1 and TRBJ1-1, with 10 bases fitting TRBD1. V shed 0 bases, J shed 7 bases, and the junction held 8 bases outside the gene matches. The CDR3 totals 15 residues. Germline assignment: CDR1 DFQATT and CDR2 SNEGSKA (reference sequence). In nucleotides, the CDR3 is TGCAGTGCTAGAGATTCGGGGACAGGGGTTTTTGAAGCTTTCTTT. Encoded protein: CSARDSGTGVFEAFF.

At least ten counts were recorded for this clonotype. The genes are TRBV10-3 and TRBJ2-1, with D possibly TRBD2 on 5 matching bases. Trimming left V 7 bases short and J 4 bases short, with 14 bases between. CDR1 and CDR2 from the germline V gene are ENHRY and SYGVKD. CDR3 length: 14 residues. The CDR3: CAITSPGIYNEQFF. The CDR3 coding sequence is TGTGCCATCACCTCTCCGGGAATTTACAATGAGCAGTTCTTC.

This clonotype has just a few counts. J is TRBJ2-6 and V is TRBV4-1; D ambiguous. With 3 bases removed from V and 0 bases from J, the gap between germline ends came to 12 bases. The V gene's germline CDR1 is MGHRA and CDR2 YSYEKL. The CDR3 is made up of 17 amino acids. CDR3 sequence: CASSHYRWDSGANVLTF. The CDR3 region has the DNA TGCGCCAGCAGCCACTATCGGTGGGACTCTGGGGCCAACGTCCTGACTTTC.